This T cell receptor beta chain originates from a study of blood T cell repertoires in COVID-19. Looking at the study overall: The cDNA or gDNA used as material had been derived from T cells, B-cell-depleted T cells, or PBMCs.

This table comes from immunoSEQ multiplex PCR, and its TCRdb copy is limited to in-frame clones, with some not included. This table holds more than 75,000 clones, approximately 80% found once. There are 15 residues in the CDR3. Germline V gene sequence: CDR1 MNHEY, CDR2 SVGAGI. V dropped 1 base and J dropped 5; count of bases not matched to a gene: 6. This chain joins TRBV6-5 and TRBJ1-1, with 8 bases fitting TRBD1. The sample taken for sequencing was peripheral blood. The sequence came from a man between 60 and 70 years old with acute or convalescent COVID-19. In DNA form, the CDR3 reads TGTGCCAGCAGTTACTTTGGACAGGGAGGGACTGAAGCTTTCTTT. Protein sequence: CASSYFGQGGTEAFF.